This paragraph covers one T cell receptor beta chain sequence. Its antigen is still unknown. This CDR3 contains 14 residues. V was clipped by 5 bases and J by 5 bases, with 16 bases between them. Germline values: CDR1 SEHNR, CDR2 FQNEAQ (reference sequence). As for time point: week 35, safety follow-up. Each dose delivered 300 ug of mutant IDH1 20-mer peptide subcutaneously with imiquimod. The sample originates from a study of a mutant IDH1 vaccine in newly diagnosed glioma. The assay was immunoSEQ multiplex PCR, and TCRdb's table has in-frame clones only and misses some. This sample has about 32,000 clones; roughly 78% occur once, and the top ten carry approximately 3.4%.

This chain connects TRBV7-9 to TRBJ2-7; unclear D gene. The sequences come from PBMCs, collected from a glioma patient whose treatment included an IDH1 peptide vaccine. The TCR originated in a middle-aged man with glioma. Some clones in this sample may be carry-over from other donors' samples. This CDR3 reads CASSPPWIRDEQYF. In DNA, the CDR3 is TGTGCCAGCAGCCCCCCATGGATAAGGGACGAGCAGTACTTC. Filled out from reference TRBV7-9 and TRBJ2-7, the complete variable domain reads DTGVSQNPRHKITKRGQNVTFRCDPISEHNRLYWYRQTLGQGPEFLTYFQNEAQLEKSRLLSDRFSAERPKGSFSTLEIQRTEQGDSAMYLCASSPPWIRDEQYFGPGTRLTVT.